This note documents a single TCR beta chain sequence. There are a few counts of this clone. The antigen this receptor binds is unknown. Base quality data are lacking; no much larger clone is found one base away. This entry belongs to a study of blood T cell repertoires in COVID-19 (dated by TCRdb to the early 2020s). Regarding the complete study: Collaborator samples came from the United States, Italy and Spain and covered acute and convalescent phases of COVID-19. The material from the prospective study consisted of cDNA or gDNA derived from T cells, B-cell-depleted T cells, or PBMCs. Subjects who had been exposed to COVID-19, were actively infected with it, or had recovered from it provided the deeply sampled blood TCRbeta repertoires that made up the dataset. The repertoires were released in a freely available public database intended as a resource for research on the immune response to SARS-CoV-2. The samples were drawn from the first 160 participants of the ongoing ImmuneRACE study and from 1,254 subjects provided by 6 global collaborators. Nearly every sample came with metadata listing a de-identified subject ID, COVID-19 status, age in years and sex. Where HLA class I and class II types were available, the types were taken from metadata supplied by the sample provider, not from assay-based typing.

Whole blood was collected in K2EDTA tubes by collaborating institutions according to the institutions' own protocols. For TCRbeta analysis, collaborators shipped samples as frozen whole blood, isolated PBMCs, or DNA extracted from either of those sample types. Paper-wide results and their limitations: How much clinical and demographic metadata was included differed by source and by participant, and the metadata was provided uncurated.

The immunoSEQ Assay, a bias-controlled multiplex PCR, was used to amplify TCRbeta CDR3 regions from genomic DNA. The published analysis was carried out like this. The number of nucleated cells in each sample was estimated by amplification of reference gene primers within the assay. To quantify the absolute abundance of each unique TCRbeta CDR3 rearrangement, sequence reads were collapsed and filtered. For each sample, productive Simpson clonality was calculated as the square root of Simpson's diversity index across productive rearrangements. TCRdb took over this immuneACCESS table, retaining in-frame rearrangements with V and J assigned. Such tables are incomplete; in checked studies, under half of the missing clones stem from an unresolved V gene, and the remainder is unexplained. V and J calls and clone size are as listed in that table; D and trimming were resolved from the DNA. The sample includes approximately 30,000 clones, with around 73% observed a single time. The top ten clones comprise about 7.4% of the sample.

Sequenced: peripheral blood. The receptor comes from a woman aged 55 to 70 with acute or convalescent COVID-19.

The bases are TGTGCCAGCTCACCGAACAGGGAAGCGAATTCACCCCTCCACTTT. Its protein reads: CASSPNREANSPLHF. The chain was built from TRBV18 and TRBJ1-6; a weak D assignment points to TRBD1 (6 bases agree). V is pared back by 3 bases and J by 7 bases, with 13 bases lying between the germline termini. Looking up the germline V gene yields CDR1 KGHSH and CDR2 LQKENI. The CDR3 measures 15 amino acids from cysteine to phenylalanine. Of all the DNA, just the CDR3 is kept, 45 bases in frame from base 1.